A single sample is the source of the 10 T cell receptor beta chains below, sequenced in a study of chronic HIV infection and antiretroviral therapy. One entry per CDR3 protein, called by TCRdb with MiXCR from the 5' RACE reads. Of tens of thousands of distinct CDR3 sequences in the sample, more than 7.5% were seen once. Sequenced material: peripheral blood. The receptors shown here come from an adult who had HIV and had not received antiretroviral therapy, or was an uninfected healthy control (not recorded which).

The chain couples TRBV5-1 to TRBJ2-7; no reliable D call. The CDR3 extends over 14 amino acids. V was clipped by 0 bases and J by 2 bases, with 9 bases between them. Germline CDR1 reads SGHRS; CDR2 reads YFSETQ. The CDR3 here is CASSLVGTTYEQYF. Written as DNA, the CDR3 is TGCGCCAGCAGCTTGGTAGGTACTACCTACGAGCAGTACTTC.

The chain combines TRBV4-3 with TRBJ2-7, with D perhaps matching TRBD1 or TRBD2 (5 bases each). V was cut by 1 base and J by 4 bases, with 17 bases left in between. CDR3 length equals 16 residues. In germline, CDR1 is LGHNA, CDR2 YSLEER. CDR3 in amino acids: CASSQGVRDGTYEQYF. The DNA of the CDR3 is TGCGCCAGCAGCCAAGGGGTCAGGGATGGGACGTACGAGCAGTACTTC.

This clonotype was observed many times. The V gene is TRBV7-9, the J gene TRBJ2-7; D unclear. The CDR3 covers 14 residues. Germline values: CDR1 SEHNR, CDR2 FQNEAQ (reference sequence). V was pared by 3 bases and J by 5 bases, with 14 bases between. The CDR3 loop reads CASSLARVGDEQYF. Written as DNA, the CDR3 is TGTGCCAGCAGCTTGGCCCGCGTTGGGGACGAGCAGTACTTC.

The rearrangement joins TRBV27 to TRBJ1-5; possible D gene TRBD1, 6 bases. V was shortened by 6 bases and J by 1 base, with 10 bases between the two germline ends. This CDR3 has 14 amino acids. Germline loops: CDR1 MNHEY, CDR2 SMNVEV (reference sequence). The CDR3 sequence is CASRSDRSNQPQHF. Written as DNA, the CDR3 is TGTGCCAGCAGATCCGACAGGAGCAATCAGCCCCAGCATTTT.

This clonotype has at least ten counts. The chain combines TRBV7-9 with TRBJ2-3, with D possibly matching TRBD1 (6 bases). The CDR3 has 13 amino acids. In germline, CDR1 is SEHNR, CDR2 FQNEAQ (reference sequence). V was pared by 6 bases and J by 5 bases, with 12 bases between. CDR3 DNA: TGTGCCAGCAGGCAGGGGCCCGAAGATACGCAGTATTTT. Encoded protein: CASRQGPEDTQYF. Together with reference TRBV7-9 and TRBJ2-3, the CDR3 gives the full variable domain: DTGVSQNPRHKITKRGQNVTFRCDPISEHNRLYWYRQTLGQGPEFLTYFQNEAQLEKSRLLSDRFSAERPKGSFSTLEIQRTEQGDSAMYLCASRQGPEDTQYFGPGTRLTVL.

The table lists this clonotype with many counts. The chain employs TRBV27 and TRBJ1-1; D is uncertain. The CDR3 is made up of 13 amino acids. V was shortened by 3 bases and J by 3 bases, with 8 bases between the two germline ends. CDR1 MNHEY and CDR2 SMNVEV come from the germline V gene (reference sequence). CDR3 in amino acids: CASSFLTDTEAFF. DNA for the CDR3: TGTGCCAGCAGTTTCCTGACCGACACTGAAGCTTTCTTT.

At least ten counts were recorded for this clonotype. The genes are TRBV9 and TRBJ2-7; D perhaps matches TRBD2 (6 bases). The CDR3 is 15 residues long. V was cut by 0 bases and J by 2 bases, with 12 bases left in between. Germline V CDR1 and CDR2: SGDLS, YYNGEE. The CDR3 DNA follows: TGTGCCAGCAGCGTAGGCGGGACCAAAACCTACGAGCAGTACTTC. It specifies CASSVGGTKTYEQYF.

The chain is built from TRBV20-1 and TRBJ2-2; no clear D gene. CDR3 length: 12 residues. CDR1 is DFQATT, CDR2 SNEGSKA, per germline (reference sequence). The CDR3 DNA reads TGCATTTCTGCCGCGAACACCGGGGAGCTGTTTTTT. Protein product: CISAANTGELFF.

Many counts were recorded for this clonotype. CDR3: CSVTTGGGGYTF. The CDR3 bases are TGCAGCGTCACTACAGGAGGAGGTGGCTACACCTTC. The chain carries TRBV29-1 and TRBJ1-2, with D possibly being TRBD1 (5 bases). V was trimmed by 6 bases and J by 7 bases, leaving 15 bases between them. The CDR3 has 12 amino acids. CDR1 and CDR2 from the germline V gene are SQVTM and ANQGSEA.

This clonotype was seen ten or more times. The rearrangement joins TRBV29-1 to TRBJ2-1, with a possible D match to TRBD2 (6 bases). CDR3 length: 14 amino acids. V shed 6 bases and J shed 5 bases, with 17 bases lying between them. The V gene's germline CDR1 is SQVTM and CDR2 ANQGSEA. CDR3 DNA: TGCAGCGTAGAAACCGGGGGAGTGGACAATGAGCAGTTCTTC. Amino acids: CSVETGGVDNEQFF.